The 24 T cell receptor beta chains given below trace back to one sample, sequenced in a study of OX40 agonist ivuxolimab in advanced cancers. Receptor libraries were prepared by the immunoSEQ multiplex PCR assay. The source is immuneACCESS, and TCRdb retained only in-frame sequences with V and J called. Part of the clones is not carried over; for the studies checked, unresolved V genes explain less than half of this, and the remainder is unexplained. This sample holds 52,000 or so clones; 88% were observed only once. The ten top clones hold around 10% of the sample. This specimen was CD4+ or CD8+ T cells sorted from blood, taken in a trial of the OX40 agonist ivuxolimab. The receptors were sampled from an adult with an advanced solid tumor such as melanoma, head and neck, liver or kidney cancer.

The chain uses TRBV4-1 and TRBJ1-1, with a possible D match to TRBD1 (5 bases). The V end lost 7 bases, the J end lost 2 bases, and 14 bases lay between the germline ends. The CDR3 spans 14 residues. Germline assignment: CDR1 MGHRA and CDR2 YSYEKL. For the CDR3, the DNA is TGCGCCAGCACCCGCGGGACCCCCAACACTGAAGCTTTCTTT. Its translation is CASTRGTPNTEAFF.

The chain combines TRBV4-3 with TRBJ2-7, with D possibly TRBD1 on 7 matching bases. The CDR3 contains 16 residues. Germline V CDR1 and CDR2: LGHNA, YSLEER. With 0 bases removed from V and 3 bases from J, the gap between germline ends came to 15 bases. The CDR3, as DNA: TGCGCCAGCAGCCAAGATATGGCGGGACAGAACTACGAGCAGTACTTC. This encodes CASSQDMAGQNYEQYF.

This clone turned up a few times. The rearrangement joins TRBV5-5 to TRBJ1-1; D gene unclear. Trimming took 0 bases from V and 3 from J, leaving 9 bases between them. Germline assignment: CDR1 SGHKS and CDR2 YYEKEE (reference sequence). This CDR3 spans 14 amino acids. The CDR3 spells CASSLANLYTEAFF. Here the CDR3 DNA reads TGTGCCAGCAGCTTGGCCAACCTTTACACTGAAGCTTTCTTT. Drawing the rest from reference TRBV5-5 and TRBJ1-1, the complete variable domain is DAGVTQSPTHLIKTRGQQVTLRCSPISGHKSVSWYQQVLGQGPQFIFQYYEKEERGRGNFPDRFSARQFPNYSSELNVNALLLGDSALYLCASSLANLYTEAFFGQGTRLTVV.

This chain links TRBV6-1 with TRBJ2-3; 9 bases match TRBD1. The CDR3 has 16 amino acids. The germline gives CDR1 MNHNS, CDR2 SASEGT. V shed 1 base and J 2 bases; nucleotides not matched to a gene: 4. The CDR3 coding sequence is TGTGCCAGCAGTGAAGGAACAGGGGGCAACACAGATACGCAGTATTTT. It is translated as CASSEGTGGNTDTQYF.

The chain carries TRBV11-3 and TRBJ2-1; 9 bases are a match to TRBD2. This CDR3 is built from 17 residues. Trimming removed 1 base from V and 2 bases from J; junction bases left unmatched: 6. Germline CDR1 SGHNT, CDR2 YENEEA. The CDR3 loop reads CASSLGPGLAAYNEQFF. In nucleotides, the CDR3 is TGTGCCAGCAGCTTAGGTCCGGGACTAGCCGCCTACAATGAGCAGTTCTTC.

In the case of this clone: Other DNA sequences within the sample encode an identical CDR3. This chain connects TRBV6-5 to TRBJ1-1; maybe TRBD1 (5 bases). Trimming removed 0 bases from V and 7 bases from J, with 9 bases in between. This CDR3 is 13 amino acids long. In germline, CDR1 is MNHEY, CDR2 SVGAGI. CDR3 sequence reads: CASSYSWGVEAFF. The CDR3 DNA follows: TGTGCCAGCAGTTACTCGTGGGGGGTTGAAGCTTTCTTT.

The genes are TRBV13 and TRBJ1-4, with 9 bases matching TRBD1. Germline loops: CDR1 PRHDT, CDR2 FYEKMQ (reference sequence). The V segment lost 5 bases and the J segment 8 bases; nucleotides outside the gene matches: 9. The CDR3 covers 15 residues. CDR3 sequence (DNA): TGTGCCAGCAGCGCTCCGGGACAGGGTATGGAAAAACTGTTTTTT. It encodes CASSAPGQGMEKLFF.

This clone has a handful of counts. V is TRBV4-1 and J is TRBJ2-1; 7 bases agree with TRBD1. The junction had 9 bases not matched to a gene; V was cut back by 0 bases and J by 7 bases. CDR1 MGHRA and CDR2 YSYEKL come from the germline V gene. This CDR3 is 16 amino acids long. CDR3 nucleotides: TGCGCCAGCAGCCAAGATAGGACAGGACGTGCGAATGAGCAGTTCTTC. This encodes CASSQDRTGRANEQFF.

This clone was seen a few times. For the CDR3, the DNA is TGTGCCTGGAGTGTACTCGAAGGAGGAATGTCGATGAACACTGAAGCTTTCTTT. Translated, it gives CAWSVLEGGMSMNTEAFF. V is TRBV30 and J is TRBJ1-1; D gene uncertain. Trimming pared 0 bases from V and 0 bases from J, leaving 20 bases between. Germline V gene sequence: CDR1 GTSNPN, CDR2 SVGIG (reference sequence). The CDR3 loop spans 18 amino acids.

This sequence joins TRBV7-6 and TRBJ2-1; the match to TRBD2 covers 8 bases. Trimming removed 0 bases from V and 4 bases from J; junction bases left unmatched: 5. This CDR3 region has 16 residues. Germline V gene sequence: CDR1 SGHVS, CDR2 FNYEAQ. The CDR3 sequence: CASSLALAGSYNEQFF. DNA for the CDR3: TGTGCCAGCAGCTTAGCATTAGCGGGATCTTACAATGAGCAGTTCTTC. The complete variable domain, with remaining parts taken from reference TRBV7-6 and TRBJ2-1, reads GAGVSQSPRYKVTKRGQDVALRCDPISGHVSLYWYRQALGQGPEFLTYFNYEAQQDKSGLPNDRFSAERPEGSISTLTIQRTEQRDSAMYRCASSLALAGSYNEQFFGPGTRLTVL.

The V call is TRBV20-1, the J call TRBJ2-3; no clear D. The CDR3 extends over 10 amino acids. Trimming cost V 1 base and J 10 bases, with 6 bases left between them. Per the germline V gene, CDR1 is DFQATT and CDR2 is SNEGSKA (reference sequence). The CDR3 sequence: CSARVDAQYF. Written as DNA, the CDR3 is TGCAGTGCTAGAGTCGACGCGCAGTATTTT.

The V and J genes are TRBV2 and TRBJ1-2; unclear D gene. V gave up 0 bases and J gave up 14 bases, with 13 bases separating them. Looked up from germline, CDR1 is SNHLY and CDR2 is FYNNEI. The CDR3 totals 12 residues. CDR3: CASSEATDLKTF. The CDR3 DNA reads TGTGCCAGCAGTGAAGCCACGGACTTAAAAACCTTC.

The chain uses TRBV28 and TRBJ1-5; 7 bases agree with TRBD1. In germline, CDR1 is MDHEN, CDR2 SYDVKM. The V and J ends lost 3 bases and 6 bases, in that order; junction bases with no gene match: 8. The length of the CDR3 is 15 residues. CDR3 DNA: TGTGCCAGCAGTTTGCTGACAGGGAGTACTCAGCCCCAGCATTTT. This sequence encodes CASSLLTGSTQPQHF.

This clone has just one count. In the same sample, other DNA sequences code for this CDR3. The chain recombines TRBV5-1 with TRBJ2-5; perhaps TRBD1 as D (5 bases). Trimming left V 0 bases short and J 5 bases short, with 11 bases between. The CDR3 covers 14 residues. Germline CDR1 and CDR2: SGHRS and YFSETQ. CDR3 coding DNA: TGCGCCAGCAGCTTGGGCCAGGGCAAGGAGACCCAGTACTTC. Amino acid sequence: CASSLGQGKETQYF.

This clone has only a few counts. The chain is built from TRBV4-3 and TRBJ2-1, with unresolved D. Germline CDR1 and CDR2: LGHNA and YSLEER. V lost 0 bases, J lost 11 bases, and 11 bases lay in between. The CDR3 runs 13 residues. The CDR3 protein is CASSQEVGWKQFF. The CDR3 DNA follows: TGCGCCAGCAGCCAAGAGGTGGGGTGGAAGCAGTTCTTC.

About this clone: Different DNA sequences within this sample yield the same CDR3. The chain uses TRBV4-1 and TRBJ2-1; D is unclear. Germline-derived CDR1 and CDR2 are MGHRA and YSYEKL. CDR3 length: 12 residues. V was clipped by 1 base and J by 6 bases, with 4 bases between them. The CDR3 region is CASSQGSNEQFF. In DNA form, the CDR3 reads TGCGCCAGCAGCCAAGGTAGCAATGAGCAGTTCTTC.

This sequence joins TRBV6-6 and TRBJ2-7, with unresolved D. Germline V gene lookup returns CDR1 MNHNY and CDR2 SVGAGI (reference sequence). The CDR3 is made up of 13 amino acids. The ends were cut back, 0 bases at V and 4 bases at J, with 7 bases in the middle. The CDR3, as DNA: TGTGCCAGCAGTTACTCTACTACTTACGAGCAGTACTTC. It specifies CASSYSTTYEQYF.

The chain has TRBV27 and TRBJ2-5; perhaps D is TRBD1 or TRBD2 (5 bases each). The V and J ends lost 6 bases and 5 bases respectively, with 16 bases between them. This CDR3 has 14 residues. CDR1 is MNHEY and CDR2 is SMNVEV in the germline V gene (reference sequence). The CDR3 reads CASSVIKGEETQYF. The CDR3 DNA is TGTGCCAGCAGCGTTATCAAAGGGGAGGAGACCCAGTACTTC.

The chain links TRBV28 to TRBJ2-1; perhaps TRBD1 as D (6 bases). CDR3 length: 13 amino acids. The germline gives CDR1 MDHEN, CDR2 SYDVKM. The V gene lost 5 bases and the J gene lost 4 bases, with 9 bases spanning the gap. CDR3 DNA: TGTGCCAGCAGTGGGGGCAGATACAATGAGCAGTTCTTC. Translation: CASSGGRYNEQFF.

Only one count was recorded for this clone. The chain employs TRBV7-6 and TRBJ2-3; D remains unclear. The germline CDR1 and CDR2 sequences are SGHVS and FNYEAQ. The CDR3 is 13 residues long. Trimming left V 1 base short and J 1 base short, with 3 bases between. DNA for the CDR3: TGTGCCAGCAGCTTAGAGGGCACAGATACGCAGTATTTT. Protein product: CASSLEGTDTQYF. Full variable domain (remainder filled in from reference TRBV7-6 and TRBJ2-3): GAGVSQSPRYKVTKRGQDVALRCDPISGHVSLYWYRQALGQGPEFLTYFNYEAQQDKSGLPNDRFSAERPEGSISTLTIQRTEQRDSAMYRCASSLEGTDTQYFGPGTRLTVL.

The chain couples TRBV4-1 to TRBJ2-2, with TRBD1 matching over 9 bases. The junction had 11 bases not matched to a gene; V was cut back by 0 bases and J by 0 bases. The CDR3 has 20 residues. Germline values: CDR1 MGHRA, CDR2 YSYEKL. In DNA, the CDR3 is TGCGCCAGCAGCCAAGATCTGGGGACAGGGTTGAGGGCGAACACCGGGGAGCTGTTTTTT. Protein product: CASSQDLGTGLRANTGELFF.

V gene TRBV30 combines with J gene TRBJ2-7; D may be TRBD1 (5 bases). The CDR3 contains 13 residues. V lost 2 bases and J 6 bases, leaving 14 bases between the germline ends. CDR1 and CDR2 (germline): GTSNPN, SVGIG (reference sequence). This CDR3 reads CAWSWGRVAEQYF. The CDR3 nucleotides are TGTGCCTGGAGTTGGGGCCGGGTGGCCGAGCAGTACTTC. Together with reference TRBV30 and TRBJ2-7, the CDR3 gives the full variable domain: SQTIHQWPATLVQPVGSPLSLECTVEGTSNPNLYWYRQAAGRGLQLLFYSVGIGQISSEVPQNLSASRPQDRQFILSSKKLLLSDSGFYLCAWSWGRVAEQYFGPGTRLTVT.

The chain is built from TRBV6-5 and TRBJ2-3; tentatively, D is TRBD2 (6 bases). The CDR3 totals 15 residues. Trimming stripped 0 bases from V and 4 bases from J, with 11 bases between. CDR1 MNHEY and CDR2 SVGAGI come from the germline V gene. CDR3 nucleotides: TGTGCCAGCAGTTACTCGGGGGGAACCCCAGATACGCAGTATTTT. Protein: CASSYSGGTPDTQYF.

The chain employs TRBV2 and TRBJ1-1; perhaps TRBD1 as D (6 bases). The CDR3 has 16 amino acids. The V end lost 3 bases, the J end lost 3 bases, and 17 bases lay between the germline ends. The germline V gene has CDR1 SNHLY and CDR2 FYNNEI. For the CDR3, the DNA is TGTGCCAGCAGTGATCGTCCGCTGAGGGGGTACACTGAAGCTTTCTTT. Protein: CASSDRPLRGYTEAFF.